Reported below is one T cell receptor (beta chain). The sample belongs to a study of cytomegalovirus exposure and HLA in healthy donors. The PCR ran on 60 Vbeta and 13 Jbeta primers. The data were produced by immunoSEQ multiplex PCR, yet TCRdb's version contains in-frame clones alone and is incomplete. The sample shows around 130,000 clones, approximately 78% of them seen only once. Sequenced sample: PBMCs. The TCR was taken from a human donor in good health.

The CDR3: CASSPELTAPYNEQFF. The CDR3 DNA is TGTGCCAGCAGTCCCGAATTGACAGCCCCCTACAATGAGCAGTTCTTC. The chain employs TRBV6-4 and TRBJ2-1; D is possibly TRBD1 (5 bases). The CDR3 consists of 16 residues. V dropped 5 bases and J dropped 2 bases, with 16 bases sitting between them. The germline CDR1 and CDR2 sequences are MRHNA and SNTAGT.